Listed below are T cell receptor beta chains from one sample, sequenced in a study of shared clonotypes between healthy human individuals. Produced via immunoSEQ multiplex PCR; TCRdb's table is partial and in-frame only. The sample holds a few million clones; 90% to 95% are singletons and the top ten take about 0.13%. The sample comprised naive CD4+ T cells sorted from blood. Receptors were obtained from a man between 18 and 35 years old in good health. The CDR3 runs from the conserved cysteine through the conserved F or W. The D gene is left open where the match is weak. Only part of the rows carry a size: once, few, many, or a class if the clone is expanded.

v_call	d_call	j_call	clone_size	cdr3_nt	cdr3_aa
TRBV18	.	TRBJ1-1	.	TGTGCCAGCTCACCAGGGTCGGAACGGATGAACACTGAAGCTTTCTTT	CASSPGSERMNTEAFF
TRBV6-6	.	TRBJ2-2	.	TGTGCCAGCAGGTTGGCAGAGACCGGGGAGCTGTTTTTT	CASRLAETGELFF
TRBV5-5	TRBD1	TRBJ1-6	.	TGTGCCAGCAGCCCAGCCGGGACAGGGAAGCTTGGACTAAATTCACCCCTCCACTTT	CASSPAGTGKLGLNSPLHF
TRBV6-1	TRBD2	TRBJ2-1	once	TGTGCCAGCAGTGAAGTTGGCGGGGGGTTAAATGAGCAGTTCTTC	CASSEVGGGLNEQFF
TRBV7-9	TRBD1	TRBJ1-5	.	TGTGCCAGCAGTCAACAGGGGTGGAATCAGCCCCAGCATTTT	CASSQQGWNQPQHF
TRBV4-1	TRBD2	TRBJ2-2	.	TGCGCCAGCAGCCAAGCGGGAGGGAGATCGAACACCGGGGAGCTGTTTTTT	CASSQAGGRSNTGELFF
TRBV2	TRBD1	TRBJ1-1	.	TGTGCCAGCAGCGGACAGGGGGCTTCGAACACTGAAGCTTTCTTT	CASSGQGASNTEAFF
TRBV6-5	.	TRBJ1-5	.	TGTGCCAGCGGGCGGGATCAGCCCCAGCATTTT	CASGRDQPQHF
TRBV5-6	.	TRBJ2-3	.	TGTGCCAGCAGCTTGGGACAGAGTAGCACAGATACGCAGTATTTT	CASSLGQSSTDTQYF
TRBV28	.	TRBJ2-7	once	TGTGCCAGCAGTTCCCCCTCGAGGGAGGTCTCCTACGAGCAGTACTTC	CASSSPSREVSYEQYF
TRBV2	TRBD2	TRBJ2-1	.	TGTGCCAGCAGTGAAGCGCGGGCTAGCGGGGTCTCCGTCTTC	CASSEARASGVSVF
TRBV14	.	TRBJ1-1	.	TGTGCCAGCAGCCAAGGATACAGGAGTCTTGAAGCTTTCTTT	CASSQGYRSLEAFF
TRBV27	.	TRBJ1-1	.	TGTGCCAGCAGTGAGCCCCTACCGAACACTGAAGCTTTCTTT	CASSEPLPNTEAFF
TRBV7-2	.	TRBJ1-6	.	TGTGCCAGCAGCTTATCTGGGGTCTGGAATTCACCCCTCCACTTT	CASSLSGVWNSPLHF
TRBV5-1	TRBD1	TRBJ1-1	.	TGCGCCAGCAGCTTGGGGACAGGGGTCTTGAACACTGAAGCTTTCTTT	CASSLGTGVLNTEAFF
TRBV4-3	.	TRBJ1-5	.	TGCGCCAGCAGCCAAGATCCAATTCAGCCCCAGCATTTT	CASSQDPIQPQHF
TRBV10-3	.	TRBJ2-6	.	TGTGCCGCGAGGGACTCTGGGGCCAACGTCCTGACTTTC	CAARDSGANVLTF
TRBV5-4	TRBD1	TRBJ2-5	.	TGTGCCAGCAGCCCAGGGGGACAGGGGTTTAGAGAGACCCAGTACTTC	CASSPGGQGFRETQYF
TRBV6-5	TRBD2	TRBJ2-2	.	TGTGCCAGCAGCCGGGGGGGGGCCGGGGAGCTGTTTTTT	CASSRGGAGELFF
TRBV27	.	TRBJ2-1	.	TGTGCCAGCAGTCTCCGCGGGGACCTAACTACCTACAATGAGCAGTTCTTC	CASSLRGDLTTYNEQFF
TRBV6-5	.	TRBJ2-7	.	TGTGCCAGCACCGGACGGGGAGCGGATGAGCAGTACTTC	CASTGRGADEQYF
TRBV5-1	TRBD2	TRBJ2-5	.	TGCGCCAGCAGCTTGGTCACAGCGGGAGGTACAGAGACCCAGTACTTC	CASSLVTAGGTETQYF
TRBV5-1	.	TRBJ2-7	.	TGCGCCAGCAGCTTGGGGGAAGTCCCCTACGAGCAGTACTTC	CASSLGEVPYEQYF
TRBV10-3	.	TRBJ2-7	.	TGTGCCATCAGTGAGATCAGGGAGCAGTACTTC	CAISEIREQYF
TRBV18	TRBD2	TRBJ2-3	.	TGTGCCAGCTCATGGGGACTAGCGGGAGGCTACACAGATACGCAGTATTTT	CASSWGLAGGYTDTQYF
TRBV29-1	.	TRBJ1-1	.	TGCAGCGTTGGTGGAGGGAACACTGAAGCTTTCTTT	CSVGGGNTEAFF
TRBV25-1	.	TRBJ2-2	.	TGTGCCAGCAGTGACAGCACCGGGGAGCTGTTTTTT	CASSDSTGELFF
TRBV2	.	TRBJ1-1	.	TGTGCCAGCAGTGAAGGGTCGGGGCCTCAGGGAGCTTTCTTT	CASSEGSGPQGAFF
TRBV10-3	.	TRBJ2-2	.	TGTGCCACCTTCCAGGAGTTCACCGGGGAGCTGTTTTTT	CATFQEFTGELFF
TRBV18	.	TRBJ1-1	.	TGTGCCAGCTCACCGGTAGGACAGCTAACGGTGGGGCGCAAATTT	CASSPVGQLTVGRKF
TRBV5-4	.	TRBJ1-2	once	TGTGCCAGCAGCTCCGTGTCCTTGAACTATGGCTACACCTTC	CASSSVSLNYGYTF
TRBV5-8	.	TRBJ2-4	.	TGTGCCAGCAGCTCCAGGGGTGGCCTAGCCAAAAACATTCAGTACTTC	CASSSRGGLAKNIQYF
TRBV7-6	.	TRBJ2-5	once	TGTGCCAGCAGCTTAGGAGGTCTGGAGACCCAGTACTTC	CASSLGGLETQYF
TRBV5-1	TRBD1	TRBJ1-6	.	TGCGCCAGCAGCCCGGACAGGGTTTCACCCCTCCACTTT	CASSPDRVSPLHF
TRBV7-9	.	TRBJ2-1	.	TGTGCCAGCACCACTACCGTCCTGAGCTCCTACAATGAGCAGTTCTTC	CASTTTVLSSYNEQFF
TRBV6-1	.	TRBJ2-1	.	TGTGCCAGCAGTGAAACCTGGGAGACTTATGAGCAGTTCTTC	CASSETWETYEQFF
TRBV5-1	.	TRBJ1-3	.	TGCGCCAGCAGCTTGCCGACATCGACTGGAAACACCATATATTTT	CASSLPTSTGNTIYF
TRBV19	.	TRBJ1-2	.	TGTGCCAGTAGTAAAAACCCAACAGGGACCCTATCCTATGGCTACACCTTC	CASSKNPTGTLSYGYTF
TRBV2	TRBD2	TRBJ2-5	.	TGTGCCAGCCCTGGGACTAGCGGGCGCGAGACCCAGTACTTC	CASPGTSGRETQYF
TRBV29-1	.	TRBJ2-1	.	TGCAGCATGCGACTGGCTCACAATGAGCAGTTCTTC	CSMRLAHNEQFF
TRBV6-5	.	TRBJ1-5	.	TGTGCCAGCAGTTACTCTATGAGCAATCAGCCCCAGCATTTT	CASSYSMSNQPQHF
TRBV6-6	.	TRBJ1-5	.	TGTGCCAGCAGTTACCCCGAAAGAAGCAATCAGCCCCAGCATTTT	CASSYPERSNQPQHF
TRBV7-9	.	TRBJ1-3	.	TGTGCCAGCAGCCGAGGGGGGGCGGATGGAAACACCATATATTTT	CASSRGGADGNTIYF
TRBV12-5	.	TRBJ1-6	.	TGTGCTAGTGGTTTGGTACTGATAGGCGGTTATAATTCACCCCTCCACTTT	CASGLVLIGGYNSPLHF
TRBV5-1	TRBD1	TRBJ1-2	.	TGCGCCAGCAGTCCTGGGACAGCGGTTGACTATGGCTACACCTTC	CASSPGTAVDYGYTF
TRBV7-9	TRBD1	TRBJ2-7	.	TGTGCCAGCAGCTTGGGGGACAGGGCGAGCCTCTACGAGCAGTACTTC	CASSLGDRASLYEQYF